One and the same sample provided the 29 T cell receptor beta chains below, sequenced in a study of identical twins. In TCRdb, the 5' RACE reads were re-called with MiXCR into one record per CDR3 protein. Of about 530,000 distinct CDR3 sequences in the sample, about 16% were seen once. This sample also appeared in a second study, on yellow fever vaccine responses in identical twins.

Material for sequencing was CD4+ T cells sorted from blood. These TCRs come from a woman in her late teens or twenties in good health.

This clonotype has at least ten counts. This chain links TRBV14 with TRBJ2-3, with 13 bases fitting TRBD2. The germline CDR1 and CDR2 sequences are SGHDN and FVKESK. The CDR3 is 19 residues long. J was trimmed by 0 bases and V by 0 bases; bases with no gene match: 6. CDR3: CASSQEGLAGADSTDTQYF. The CDR3, as DNA: TGTGCCAGCAGCCAAGAAGGACTAGCGGGGGCCGATAGCACAGATACGCAGTATTTT.

V usage is TRBV10-3 and J usage is TRBJ2-3; 11 bases map to TRBD1. CDR1 ENHRY and CDR2 SYGVKD come from the germline V gene. V shed 3 bases and J 4 bases; nucleotides not matched to a gene: 3. The CDR3 runs to 15 residues. This CDR3 reads CAISDPGQGADTQYF. In nucleotides, the CDR3 is TGTGCCATCAGTGACCCGGGACAGGGGGCAGATACGCAGTATTTT.

This clonotype has only a few counts. This chain joins TRBV10-1 and TRBJ2-5; 11 nucleotides match TRBD2. Germline CDR1 WNHNN, CDR2 SYGVQD (reference sequence). The CDR3 is 19 residues long. V lost 1 base to trimming and J lost 3 bases; unmatched junction nucleotides: 13. CDR3 in amino acids: CASSEWSLAGGLPKETQYF. CDR3 DNA sequence: TGCGCCAGCAGTGAGTGGTCCCTAGCGGGAGGTCTCCCTAAAGAGACCCAGTACTTC.

V is TRBV6-1 and J is TRBJ2-1; D call uncertain. Germline V gives CDR1 MNHNS, CDR2 SASEGT. Trimming shortened V by 2 bases and J by 0 bases, and 14 bases separated the two germline ends. This CDR3 contains 17 residues. CDR3 nucleotide sequence: TGTGCCAGCAGTGAACACAGTCCTTTTTCCTCCTACAATGAGCAGTTCTTC. Residues: CASSEHSPFSSYNEQFF.

This clonotype appeared a few times. CDR3: CASSSAPNSPLHF. The CDR3 DNA is TGCGCCAGCAGCTCCGCCCCGAATTCACCCCTCCACTTT. The rearrangement uses TRBV5-1 and TRBJ1-6, with D unclear. Trimming pared 3 bases from V and 7 bases from J, leaving 8 bases between. The germline V gene encodes CDR1 SGHRS and CDR2 YFSETQ. The CDR3 loop spans 13 amino acids.

This clonotype was seen ten or more times. The V call is TRBV16, the J call TRBJ1-1; no firm D call. The CDR3 is 14 residues long. V lost 4 bases, J lost 4 bases, and 13 bases lay in between. Germline CDR1 reads KGHSY; CDR2 reads FQNENV. The CDR3 spells CASSRGRAPTEAFF. CDR3 coding DNA: TGTGCCAGCAGCCGAGGACGGGCCCCCACTGAAGCTTTCTTT.

This clonotype was observed many times. As DNA, the CDR3 is TGTGCCAGCAGCTTAAACCCCTACAATGAGCAGTTCTTC. This translates into CASSLNPYNEQFF. The chain recombines TRBV7-3 with TRBJ2-1; no firm D call. V was cut by 1 base and J by 2 bases, with 3 bases left in between. CDR3 length: 13 amino acids. Germline V gene data show CDR1 as SGHTA and CDR2 as FQGTGA.

The chain employs TRBV20-1 and TRBJ2-1, with D possibly being TRBD1 (6 bases). The CDR3 runs to 16 residues. CDR1 is DFQATT, CDR2 SNEGSKA, per germline (reference sequence). This CDR3 is CSAIQLRGIYYNEQFF. CDR3 nucleotide sequence: TGCAGCGCAATTCAACTGAGGGGGATATACTACAATGAGCAGTTCTTC.

V gene TRBV20-1 combines with J gene TRBJ1-5, with a possible D match to TRBD1 (5 bases). The CDR3 has 11 residues. Germline V gives CDR1 DFQATT, CDR2 SNEGSKA (reference sequence). Trimming took off 1 base at V and 13 bases at J, with 11 bases between the two ends. CDR3 coding DNA: TGCAGTGCTAGAGGGGGCGGAGGTCAGCATTTT. This sequence encodes CSARGGGGQHF.

This clonotype was found a few times. The chain is built from TRBV5-6 and TRBJ2-3; D may be TRBD1 (6 bases). CDR1 is SGHDT and CDR2 is YYEEEE in the germline V gene. This CDR3 spans 16 amino acids. Trimming cost V 2 bases and J 4 bases, with 17 bases left between them. Here the CDR3 reads CASSFVLRGWADTQYF. For the CDR3, the DNA is TGTGCCAGCAGCTTCGTTCTGAGGGGGTGGGCAGATACGCAGTATTTT.

The genes are TRBV7-7 and TRBJ2-2; D uncertain. Trimming cost V 4 bases and J 8 bases, with 11 bases left between them. There are 13 residues in the CDR3. CDR1 is SSHAT and CDR2 is FNYEAQ in the germline V gene (reference sequence). CDR3 amino acids: CASSSQLAGELFF. For the CDR3, the DNA is TGTGCCAGCAGCTCTCAGTTGGCGGGGGAGCTGTTTTTT.

In its sample, this clonotype was seen a few times. The rearrangement joins TRBV20-1 to TRBJ2-7; 13 positions match TRBD2. Losses at the gene ends were 6 bases for V and 1 base for J; bases not matched to a gene: 9. The CDR3 loop spans 16 amino acids. The germline CDR1 and CDR2 sequences are DFQATT and SNEGSKA (reference sequence). In DNA, the CDR3 is TGCAGTGCGCGACACCCGGGACTAGCGGGGTCCTACGAGCAGTACTTC. It encodes CSARHPGLAGSYEQYF.

This clonotype was seen more than once but under ten times. The chain has TRBV12-3 or TRBV12-4 and TRBJ1-1; 12 nucleotides match TRBD1. J gave up 8 bases and V 6 bases, and 7 bases lay outside the gene matches. The CDR3 is 14 residues long. As DNA, the CDR3 is TGTGCCAGCAGGGGGACAGGGGGCAATGTCGAAGCTTTCTTT. Translation gives CASRGTGGNVEAFF.

In this sample, this clonotype turned up many times. The chain employs TRBV7-9 and TRBJ2-1; tentative D call: TRBD2 (6 bases). V was trimmed by 3 bases and J by 9 bases, leaving 15 bases between them. Germline loops: CDR1 SEHNR, CDR2 FQNEAQ (reference sequence). The CDR3 is made up of 14 amino acids. DNA for the CDR3: TGTGCCAGCAGCTTGATTTTTGGGGGAGGTGAGCAGTTCTTC. It specifies CASSLIFGGGEQFF.

This clonotype was recorded at least ten times. This rearrangement joins TRBV5-6 to TRBJ2-5, with a tentative D call TRBD2 (5 bases). CDR3 length: 15 residues. V lost 0 bases, J lost 1 base, and 10 bases lay in between. Germline V gives CDR1 SGHDT, CDR2 YYEEEE. The CDR3 region has the DNA TGTGCCAGCAGCTTGGGTACTAGTTCCCAAGAGACCCAGTACTTC. Protein: CASSLGTSSQETQYF.

This clonotype turned up a few times. The J gene is TRBJ2-1, the V gene TRBV12-3 or TRBV12-4, with a weak D call TRBD2 (6 bases). V dropped 7 bases and J dropped 4 bases, with 20 bases sitting between them. There are 16 residues in the CDR3. The DNA of the CDR3 is TGTGCCAGCACCCTCACGGGAGCCAAGAGGTACAATGAGCAGTTCTTC. Amino acids: CASTLTGAKRYNEQFF.

This rearrangement joins TRBV28 to TRBJ1-4, with D perhaps TRBD1 (5 bases). Trimming stripped 6 bases from V and 14 bases from J, with 19 bases between. The germline V gene has CDR1 MDHEN and CDR2 SYDVKM. The CDR3 length is 13 residues. CDR3 nucleotide sequence: TGTGCCAGCAGGCCAAGCCCTCTCGGGGGGCTGTTTTTT. It is translated as CASRPSPLGGLFF. The complete variable domain, with remaining parts taken from reference TRBV28 and TRBJ1-4, reads DVKVTQSSRYLVKRTGEKVFLECVQDMDHENMFWYRQDPGLGLRLIYFSYDVKMKEKGDIPEGYSVSREKKERFSLILESASTNQTSMYLCASRPSPLGGLFFGSGTQLSVL.

This clonotype was observed a handful of times. The J gene is TRBJ2-1, the V gene TRBV6-2 or TRBV6-3; 8 bases match TRBD2. There are 20 residues in the CDR3. After removal of 0 bases from V and 7 bases from J, the junction contained 20 bases not matched to a gene. Germline V lookup: CDR1 MNHEY, CDR2 SVGEGT. For the CDR3, the DNA is TGTGCCAGCAGTTACTCGAGTACCCCAACTAAGAGCGGGGGAGGGAATGAGCAGTTCTTC. It specifies CASSYSSTPTKSGGGNEQFF.

This clonotype was detected a few times. The chain is built from TRBV2 and TRBJ2-1, with TRBD2 matching 7 bases. This CDR3 has 15 residues. The germline CDR1 and CDR2 sequences are SNHLY and FYNNEI. With V trimmed by 6 bases and J by 6 bases, 11 bases remained unmatched. CDR3 protein: CASRPDGGSGNEQFF. CDR3 nucleotide sequence: TGTGCCAGCAGACCTGACGGGGGGTCCGGCAATGAGCAGTTCTTC.

This clonotype was detected a few times. V and J are TRBV5-1 and TRBJ2-1; D might be TRBD2 (6 bases). Germline assignment: CDR1 SGHRS and CDR2 YFSETQ. This CDR3 is 15 amino acids long. Trimming took 7 bases from V and 4 from J, leaving 18 bases between them. CDR3 sequence reads: CASGMRDPGYNEQFF. CDR3 sequence (DNA): TGCGCCAGCGGTATGCGGGACCCAGGGTACAATGAGCAGTTCTTC.

The rearrangement uses TRBV20-1 and TRBJ2-1, with D possibly TRBD1 on 6 matching bases. V lost 2 bases to trimming and J lost 4 bases, with 9 bases between them. In germline, CDR1 is DFQATT, CDR2 SNEGSKA (reference sequence). CDR3 length equals 13 residues. CDR3 protein: CSARRQEYNEQFF. CDR3 nucleotides: TGCAGTGCTAGAAGACAGGAATACAATGAGCAGTTCTTC.

This clonotype was observed a handful of times. V gene TRBV15 combines with J gene TRBJ1-1, with D possibly being TRBD1 (5 bases). CDR3 length: 12 amino acids. The germline V gene has CDR1 LNHNV and CDR2 YYDKDF (reference sequence). V was shortened by 4 bases and J by 8 bases, with 11 bases between the two germline ends. This CDR3 reads CATSTEWGEAFF. The CDR3 bases are TGTGCCACCAGCACAGAATGGGGGGAAGCTTTCTTT. Combining the CDR3 with reference TRBV15 and TRBJ1-1 gives the whole variable domain DAMVIQNPRYQVTQFGKPVTLSCSQTLNHNVMYWYQQKSSQAPKLLFHYYDKDFNNEADTPDNFQSRRPNTSFCFLDIRSPGLGDTAMYLCATSTEWGEAFFGQGTRLTVV.

This rearrangement joins TRBV12-3 or TRBV12-4 to TRBJ2-3; 12 nucleotides agree with TRBD2. V shed 5 bases and J 5 bases; nucleotides not matched to a gene: 2. The CDR3 is made up of 14 amino acids. The CDR3, as DNA: TGTGCCAGCAGTCCTAGCGGGAGGGGAGATACGCAGTATTTT. As protein: CASSPSGRGDTQYF.

The V gene is TRBV5-1, the J gene TRBJ2-1, with D unresolved. CDR1 and CDR2 (germline): SGHRS, YFSETQ. V lost 4 bases, J lost 9 bases, and 14 bases lay in between. The CDR3 is made up of 13 amino acids. CDR3 nucleotide sequence: TGCGCCAGCAGCACCGGCCAGGCGGCTGAGCAGTTCTTC. This codes for CASSTGQAAEQFF.

This clonotype was found many times. The chain is built from TRBV20-1 and TRBJ1-5, with 10 bases fitting TRBD1. The CDR3 sequence is 14 residues long. V lost 6 bases to trimming and J lost 4 bases; unmatched junction nucleotides: 6. CDR1 and CDR2 (germline): DFQATT, SNEGSKA (reference sequence). Here the CDR3 reads CSASGQGWNQPQHF. Here the CDR3 DNA reads TGCAGTGCATCGGGACAGGGGTGGAATCAGCCCCAGCATTTT.

The CDR3 reads CASSLIAGEISYNEQFF. CDR3 bases: TGCGCCAGCAGCTTGATAGCGGGAGAAATCTCCTACAATGAGCAGTTCTTC. The chain has TRBV5-1 and TRBJ2-1, with TRBD2 identical over 9 bases. V gave up 1 base and J gave up 0 bases; unmatched junction bases: 5. Per germline, CDR1 SGHRS and CDR2 YFSETQ. The CDR3 is 17 residues long. Complete variable domain (other parts from reference TRBV5-1 and TRBJ2-1): KAGVTQTPRYLIKTRGQQVTLSCSPISGHRSVSWYQQTPGQGLQFLFEYFSETQRNKGNFPGRFSGRQFSNSRSEMNVSTLELGDSALYLCASSLIAGEISYNEQFFGPGTRLTVL.

The chain is built from TRBV12-3 or TRBV12-4 and TRBJ1-4; D ambiguous. V lost 3 bases and J 2 bases, leaving 10 bases between the germline ends. The length of the CDR3 is 15 residues. CDR3 amino acids: CASSLWQNTNEKLFF. The CDR3 DNA sequence: TGTGCCAGCAGTTTGTGGCAGAATACTAATGAAAAACTGTTTTTT.

On this clonotype itself: It may be a read error: a sequence one base away is much more abundant. This chain links TRBV12-3 or TRBV12-4 with TRBJ2-5; the D is unclear. Trimming removed 5 bases at V and 9 bases at J, with 16 bases between. The CDR3 length is 13 residues. CDR3 protein: CASSKLEQYAQYF. DNA of the CDR3: TGTGCCAGCAGTAAATTGGAACAGTATGCCCAGTACTTC.

The table lists this clonotype with a few counts. The rearrangement joins TRBV5-1 to TRBJ2-1; 13 bases are a match to TRBD2. CDR3 length: 17 residues. Germline CDR1 SGHRS, CDR2 YFSETQ. The trim removed 4 bases at V and 6 bases at J, leaving 10 bases unmatched. The CDR3 nucleotides read TGCGCCAGCAGCCCGGGACTAGCGGGATTGGGGGGCAATGAGCAGTTCTTC. Protein product: CASSPGLAGLGGNEQFF. Together with reference TRBV5-1 and TRBJ2-1, the CDR3 gives the full variable domain: KAGVTQTPRYLIKTRGQQVTLSCSPISGHRSVSWYQQTPGQGLQFLFEYFSETQRNKGNFPGRFSGRQFSNSRSEMNVSTLELGDSALYLCASSPGLAGLGGNEQFFGPGTRLTVL.